Described below is a single TCR beta chain sequence and its context. This sample is part of a study of blood T cell repertoires in COVID-19. For the study at large: The cDNA or gDNA used as material had been derived from T cells, B-cell-depleted T cells, or PBMCs.

Germline V gives CDR1 MGHRA, CDR2 YSYEKL. The germline V and J ends were trimmed by 0 bases and 4 bases, with 12 bases remaining between them. The CDR3 is 15 residues long. In the source study's methods: Amplified reference gene primers provided the basis for estimating nucleated cell counts. The data were produced by immunoSEQ multiplex PCR, yet TCRdb's version contains in-frame clones alone and is incomplete. V, J and clone size were drawn from that table, and D and trimming were deduced from the DNA. The sample contains 200,000 to 250,000 clones, around 86% of which appear only once. Seattle patient enrollment occurred during active infection, with longitudinal follow-up thereafter.

Material: peripheral blood. The sequence came from a woman aged 50 to 60 with COVID-19, enrolled during active disease. This sequence joins TRBV4-1 and TRBJ2-5; D might be TRBD2 (5 bases). The DNA of the CDR3 is TGCGCCAGCAGCCAAGACAGGACTTTCCTAGAGACCCAGTACTTC. It specifies CASSQDRTFLETQYF.